The clone carrying this T cell receptor (beta chain) was detected only a few times. The antigen is undetermined. The CDR3 end lies 3 residues beyond the end of the read and is filled in from the germline J gene. Other DNA sequences of this sample code for an identical CDR3. CVID subjects were 15 female and more than 25 male, aged 9 to 64. Most patients and controls had Caucasian heritage. The data derive from a study of T cell clonality in common variable immunodeficiency. The germline V gene has CDR1 MNHNS and CDR2 SASEGT. The CDR3 covers 15 residues. Clones were read by immunoSEQ multiplex PCR, and TCRdb kept only the in-frame ones, dropping some. Captured here are roughly 29,000 clones, none seen once; the top ten comprise roughly 3%. General study findings and limits: Authors noted CVID clonality's cause needs subpopulation repertoire sequencing. Fewer deletions and N-nucleotide insertions were reportedly seen in common variable immunodeficiency TCR beta sequences. CVID patient heterogeneity limited repertoire-clinical complication correlations.

Input material: peripheral blood mononuclear cells. This chain joins TRBV6-1 and TRBJ1-2, with no clear D. The sequence came from a human donor with common variable immunodeficiency. The covered CDR3 bases are TGTGCCAGCAGTGAGGCCGGGTTGCAGCCCTGGGGC. Translating it yields CASSEAGLQPWG. The complete CDR3 protein is CASSEAGLQPWGYTF.